This T cell receptor (beta chain) was profiled in a study of OX40 agonist ivuxolimab in advanced cancers. Generated by immunoSEQ multiplex PCR, the TCRdb table keeps only in-frame clones and is missing some. Among just over 40,000 clones, more than 75% were seen once, and the ten largest hold 3.5% to 4%. The sampling schedule covered blood at baseline, cycle 4 day 1, and cycle 7 day 1. Germline V gene data show CDR1 as MNHEY and CDR2 as SMNVEV (reference sequence). CDR3 size: 15 residues. Germline trimming cut 3 bases from V and 1 base from J; bases unmatched to any gene: 4. About this clone: Its specificity is unknown.

The study, taken as a whole, reports: Partial responders dosed at 0.1-3.0 mg/kg displayed clonal expansion ranking among the lowest. Determination of antigen specificity was not performed for the expanded peripheral T cells.

The sample here was CD4+ or CD8+ T cells sorted from blood, taken in a trial of the OX40 agonist ivuxolimab. The chain has TRBV27 and TRBJ1-2; 8 bases are shared with TRBD1. The TCR sequence derives from an adult with an advanced solid tumor such as melanoma, head and neck, liver or kidney cancer. The CDR3: CASSLDRVGNYGYTF. The CDR3, as DNA: TGTGCCAGCAGTTTGGACAGGGTCGGTAACTATGGCTACACCTTC.